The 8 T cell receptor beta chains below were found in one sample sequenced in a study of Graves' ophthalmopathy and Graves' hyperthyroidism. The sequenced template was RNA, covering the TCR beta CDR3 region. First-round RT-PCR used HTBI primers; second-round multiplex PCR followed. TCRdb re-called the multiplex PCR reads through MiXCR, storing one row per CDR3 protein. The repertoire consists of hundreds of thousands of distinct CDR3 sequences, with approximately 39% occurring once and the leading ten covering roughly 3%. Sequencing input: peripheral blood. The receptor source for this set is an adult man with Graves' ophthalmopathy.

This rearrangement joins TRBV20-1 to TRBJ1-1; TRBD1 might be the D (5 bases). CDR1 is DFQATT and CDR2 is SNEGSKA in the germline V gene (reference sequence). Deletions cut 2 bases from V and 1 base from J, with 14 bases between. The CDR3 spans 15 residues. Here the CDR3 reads CSARSSGRANTEAFF. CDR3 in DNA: TGCAGTGCTAGATCGTCGGGGCGGGCGAACACTGAAGCTTTCTTT.

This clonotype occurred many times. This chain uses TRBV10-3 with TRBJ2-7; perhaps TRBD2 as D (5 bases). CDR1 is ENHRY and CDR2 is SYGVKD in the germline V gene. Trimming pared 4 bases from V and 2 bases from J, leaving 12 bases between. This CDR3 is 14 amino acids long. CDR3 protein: CAISVPGSTYEQYF. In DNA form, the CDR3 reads TGTGCCATCAGTGTACCGGGATCCACCTACGAGCAGTACTTC.

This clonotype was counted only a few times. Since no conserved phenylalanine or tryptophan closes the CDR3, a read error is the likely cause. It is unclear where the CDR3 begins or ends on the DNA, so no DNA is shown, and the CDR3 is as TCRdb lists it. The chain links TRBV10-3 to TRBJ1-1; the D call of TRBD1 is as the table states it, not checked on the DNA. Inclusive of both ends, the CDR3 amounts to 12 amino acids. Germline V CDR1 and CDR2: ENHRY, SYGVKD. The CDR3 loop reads CAISDGGTGPNY.

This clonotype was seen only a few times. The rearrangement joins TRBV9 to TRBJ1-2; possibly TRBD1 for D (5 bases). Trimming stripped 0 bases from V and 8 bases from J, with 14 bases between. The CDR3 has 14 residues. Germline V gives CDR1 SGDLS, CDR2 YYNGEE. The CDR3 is CASSVDVGEGGYTF. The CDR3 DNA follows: TGTGCCAGCAGCGTAGACGTAGGGGAGGGAGGCTACACCTTC.

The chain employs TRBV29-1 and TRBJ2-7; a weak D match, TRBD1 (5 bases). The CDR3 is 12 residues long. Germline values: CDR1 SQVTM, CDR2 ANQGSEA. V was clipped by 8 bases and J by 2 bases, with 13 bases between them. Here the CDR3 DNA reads TGCAGCCAAGTGGGGCGGACCTACGAGCAGTACTTC. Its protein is CSQVGRTYEQYF.

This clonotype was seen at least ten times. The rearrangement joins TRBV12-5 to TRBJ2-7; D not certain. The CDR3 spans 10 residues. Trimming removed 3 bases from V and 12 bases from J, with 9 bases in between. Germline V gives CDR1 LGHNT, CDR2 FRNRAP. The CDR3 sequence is CASGLTDPYF. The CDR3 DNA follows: TGTGCTAGTGGTTTAACGGACCCGTACTTC.

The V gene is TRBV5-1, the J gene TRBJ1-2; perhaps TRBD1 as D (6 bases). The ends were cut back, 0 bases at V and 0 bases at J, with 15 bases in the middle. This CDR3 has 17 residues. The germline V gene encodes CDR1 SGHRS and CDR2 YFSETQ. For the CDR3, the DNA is TGCGCCAGCAGCTTGGACCCCTCTGGACAGTCTAACTATGGCTACACCTTC. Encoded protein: CASSLDPSGQSNYGYTF.

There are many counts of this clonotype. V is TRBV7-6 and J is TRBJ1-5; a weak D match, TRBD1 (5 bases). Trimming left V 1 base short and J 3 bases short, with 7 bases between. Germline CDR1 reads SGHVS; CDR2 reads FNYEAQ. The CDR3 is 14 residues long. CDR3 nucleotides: TGTGCCAGCAGCTTAGGAGGGGTCAATCAGCCCCAGCATTTT. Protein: CASSLGGVNQPQHF.